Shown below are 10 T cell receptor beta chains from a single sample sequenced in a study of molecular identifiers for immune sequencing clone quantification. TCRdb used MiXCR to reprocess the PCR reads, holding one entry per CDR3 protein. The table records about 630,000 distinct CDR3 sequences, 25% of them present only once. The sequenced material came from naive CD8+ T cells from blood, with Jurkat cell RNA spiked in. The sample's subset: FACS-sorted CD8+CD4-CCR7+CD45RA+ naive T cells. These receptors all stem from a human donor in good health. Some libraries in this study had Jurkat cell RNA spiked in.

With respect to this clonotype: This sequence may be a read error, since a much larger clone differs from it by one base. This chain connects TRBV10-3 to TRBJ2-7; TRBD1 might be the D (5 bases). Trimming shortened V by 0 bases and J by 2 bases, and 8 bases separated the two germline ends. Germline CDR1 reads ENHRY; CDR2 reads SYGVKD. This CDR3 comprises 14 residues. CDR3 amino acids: CAISESGRAYEQYF. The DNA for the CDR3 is TGTGCCATCAGTGAGTCGGGCAGGGCCTACGAGCAGTACTTC.

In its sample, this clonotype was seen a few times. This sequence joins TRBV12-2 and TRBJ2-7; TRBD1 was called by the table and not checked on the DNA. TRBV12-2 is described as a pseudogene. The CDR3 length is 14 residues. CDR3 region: CASRTGQGACEQYF. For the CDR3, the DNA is TGTGCAAGTCGCACCGGACAGGGGGCTTGCGAGCAGTACTTC.

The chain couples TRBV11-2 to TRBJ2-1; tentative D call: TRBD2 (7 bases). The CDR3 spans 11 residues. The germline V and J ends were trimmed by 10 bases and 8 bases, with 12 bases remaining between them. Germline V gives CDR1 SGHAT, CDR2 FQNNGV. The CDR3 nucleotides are TGTGCCATCCGGGGGGCGGATGAGCAGTTCTTC. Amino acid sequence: CAIRGADEQFF.

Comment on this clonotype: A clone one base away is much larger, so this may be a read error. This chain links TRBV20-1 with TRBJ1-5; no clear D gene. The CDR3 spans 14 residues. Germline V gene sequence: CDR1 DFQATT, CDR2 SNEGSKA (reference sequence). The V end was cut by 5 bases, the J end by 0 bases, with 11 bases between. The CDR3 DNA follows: TGCAGTGCTTATCCAGGAGATAGCAATCAGCCCCAGCATTTT. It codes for CSAYPGDSNQPQHF.

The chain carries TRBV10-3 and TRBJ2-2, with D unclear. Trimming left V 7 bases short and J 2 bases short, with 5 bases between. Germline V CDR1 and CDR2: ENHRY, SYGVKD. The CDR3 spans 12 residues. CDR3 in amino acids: CAIMTNTGELFF. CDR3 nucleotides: TGTGCCATCATGACCAACACCGGGGAGCTGTTTTTT.

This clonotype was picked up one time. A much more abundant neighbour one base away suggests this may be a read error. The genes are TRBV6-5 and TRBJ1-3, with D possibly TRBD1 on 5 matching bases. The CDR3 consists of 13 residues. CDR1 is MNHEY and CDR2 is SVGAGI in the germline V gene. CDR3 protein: CTSSYGTDSTIYF. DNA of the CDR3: TGTACCAGCAGTTACGGGACGGACTCCACCATATATTTT.

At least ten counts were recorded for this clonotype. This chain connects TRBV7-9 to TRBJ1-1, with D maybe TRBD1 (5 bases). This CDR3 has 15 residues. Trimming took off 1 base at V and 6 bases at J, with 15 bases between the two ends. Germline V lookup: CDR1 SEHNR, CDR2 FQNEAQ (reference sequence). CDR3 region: CASSLVYSRGAEAFF. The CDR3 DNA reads TGTGCCAGCAGCTTAGTCTATAGTAGAGGGGCTGAAGCTTTCTTT.

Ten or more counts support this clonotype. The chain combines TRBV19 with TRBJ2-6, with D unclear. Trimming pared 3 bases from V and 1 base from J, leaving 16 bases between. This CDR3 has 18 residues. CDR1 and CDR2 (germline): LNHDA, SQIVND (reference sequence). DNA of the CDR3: TGTGCCAGTAGTATCGGTATGGGTTGGCCTTCTGGGGCCAACGTCCTGACTTTC. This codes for CASSIGMGWPSGANVLTF.

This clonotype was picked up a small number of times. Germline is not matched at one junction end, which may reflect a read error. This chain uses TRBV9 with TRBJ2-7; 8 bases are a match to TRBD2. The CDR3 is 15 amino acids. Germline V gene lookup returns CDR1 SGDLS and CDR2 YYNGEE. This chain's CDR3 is CASSISGGPSYGQYF. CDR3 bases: TGTGCCAGCAGCATAAGCGGGGGCCCCTCCTACGGGCAGTACTTC.

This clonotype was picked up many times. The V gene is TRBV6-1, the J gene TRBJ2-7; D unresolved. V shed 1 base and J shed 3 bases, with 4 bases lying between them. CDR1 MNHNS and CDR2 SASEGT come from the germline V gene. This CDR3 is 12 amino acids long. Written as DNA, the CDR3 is TGTGCCAGCAGTGAAGGGAACTACGAGCAGTACTTC. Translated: CASSEGNYEQYF.